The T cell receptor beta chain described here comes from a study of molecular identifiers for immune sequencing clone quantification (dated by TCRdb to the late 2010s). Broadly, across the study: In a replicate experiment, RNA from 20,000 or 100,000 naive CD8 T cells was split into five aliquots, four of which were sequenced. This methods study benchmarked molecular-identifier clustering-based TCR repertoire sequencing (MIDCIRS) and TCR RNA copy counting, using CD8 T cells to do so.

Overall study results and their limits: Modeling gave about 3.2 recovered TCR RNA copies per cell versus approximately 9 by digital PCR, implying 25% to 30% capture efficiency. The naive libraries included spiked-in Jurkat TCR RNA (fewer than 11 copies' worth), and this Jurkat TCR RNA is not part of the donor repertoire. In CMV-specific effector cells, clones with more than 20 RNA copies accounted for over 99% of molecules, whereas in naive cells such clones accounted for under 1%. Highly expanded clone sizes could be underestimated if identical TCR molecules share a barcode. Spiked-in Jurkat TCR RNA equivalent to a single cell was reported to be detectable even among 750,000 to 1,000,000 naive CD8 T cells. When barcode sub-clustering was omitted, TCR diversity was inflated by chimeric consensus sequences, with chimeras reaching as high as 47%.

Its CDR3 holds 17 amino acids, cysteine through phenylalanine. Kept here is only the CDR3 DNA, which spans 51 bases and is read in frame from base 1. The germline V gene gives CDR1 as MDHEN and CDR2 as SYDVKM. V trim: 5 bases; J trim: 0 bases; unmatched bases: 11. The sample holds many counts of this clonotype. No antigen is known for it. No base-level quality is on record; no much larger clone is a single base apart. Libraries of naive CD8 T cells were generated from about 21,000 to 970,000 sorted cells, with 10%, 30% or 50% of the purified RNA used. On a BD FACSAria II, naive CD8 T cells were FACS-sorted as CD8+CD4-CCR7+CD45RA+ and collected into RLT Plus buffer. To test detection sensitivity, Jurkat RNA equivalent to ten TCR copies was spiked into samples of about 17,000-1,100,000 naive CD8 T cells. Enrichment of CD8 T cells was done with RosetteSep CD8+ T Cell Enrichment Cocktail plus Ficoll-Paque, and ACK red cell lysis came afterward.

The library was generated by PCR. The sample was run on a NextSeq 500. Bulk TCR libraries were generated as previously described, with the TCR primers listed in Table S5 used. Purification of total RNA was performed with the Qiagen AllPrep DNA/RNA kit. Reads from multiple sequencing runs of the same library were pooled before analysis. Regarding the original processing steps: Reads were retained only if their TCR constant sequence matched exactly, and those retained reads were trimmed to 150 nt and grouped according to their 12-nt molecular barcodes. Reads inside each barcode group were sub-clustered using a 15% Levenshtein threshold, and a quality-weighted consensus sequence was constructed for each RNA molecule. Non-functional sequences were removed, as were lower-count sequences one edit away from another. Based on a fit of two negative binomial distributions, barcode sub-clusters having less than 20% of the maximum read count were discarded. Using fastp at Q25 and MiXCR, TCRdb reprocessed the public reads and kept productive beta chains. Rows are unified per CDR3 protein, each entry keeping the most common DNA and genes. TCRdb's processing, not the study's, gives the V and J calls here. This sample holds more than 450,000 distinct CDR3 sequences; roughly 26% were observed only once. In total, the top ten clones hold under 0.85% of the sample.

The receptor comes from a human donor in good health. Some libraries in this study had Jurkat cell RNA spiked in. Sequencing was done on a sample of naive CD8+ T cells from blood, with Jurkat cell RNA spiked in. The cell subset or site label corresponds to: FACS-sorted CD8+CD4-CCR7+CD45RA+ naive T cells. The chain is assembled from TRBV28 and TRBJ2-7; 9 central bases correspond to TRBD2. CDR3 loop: CASSTVPGLAHSYEQYF. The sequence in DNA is TGTGCCAGCAGTACCGTCCCGGGACTAGCTCACTCCTACGAGCAGTACTTC.